The sequence of this TCR beta chain was determined in a study of beta chain features in type 1 diabetes (dated by TCRdb to 2016 to 2018). Background on the whole study: Mean age, gender distribution, total cell number and subset yield did not differ between patients and healthy donors. A total of 100 million to 110 million sorted cells were examined across all samples, and a strong correlation was observed between cell number per subset and RNA yield. The study compared the TCRB repertoires of sorted circulating CD4+ T cell subsets in recently diagnosed type 1 diabetes patients with those in matched healthy donors. Regulatory and stem cell-like memory subsets were isolated from only 8 patients and about 8 healthy donors, whereas naive and central memory subsets came from all 28 donors. Broad study findings and their caveats: The naive, central memory and regulatory TCRB repertoires appeared to resemble one another more closely among patients than among healthy donors. In all four CD4+ subsets, TCRB CDR3 length was moderately but significantly shorter in type 1 diabetes patients. HLA sub-analyses involved small numbers of individuals, so any influence of HLA type on TCRB rearrangement remained unresolved. Sequencing cDNA rather than genomic DNA could over-represent highly expressing activated cells, although activation and CD3 levels did not differ between groups. PCR might favor shorter templates, but patient and control samples were amplified and corrected together, so any skew would affect both groups equally. Patients with type 1 diabetes made fewer insertions and deleted more nucleotides at VDJ recombination sites, implying thymic rearrangement abnormalities.

The entire amount of isolated RNA was reverse transcribed using the High Capacity cDNA Reverse Transcription Kit, so the sequenced TCRB transcripts were expressed ones. Deep immunoSEQ sequencing was applied to naive, central memory and regulatory T cell samples, giving an average of roughly 3.3 million total reads per sample. Sorted cells were lysed in RLT buffer, and RNA was extracted using DNase-treated RNeasy Micro or Mini kits according to cell number. Each cell subset was processed on its own to prevent cross-contamination, while patient and healthy donor samples were processed together. TCRB sequences were amplified from cDNA with the immunoSEQ multiplex PCR, producing 87-bp fragments spanning the CDR3 region. Sequencing of the amplicons was done on the Illumina HiSeq platform. The paper's data handling went like this. Synthetic template baselines were used to correct PCR bias computationally, reads within Hamming distance 2 were collapsed, and singletons that could not be merged were discarded. Reads were aligned against IMGT so that V, D and J genes, CDR3 length and insertions or deletions at six rearrangement sites could be assigned. Within each subset, clonotype counts were normalized to sorted cell number, and only after that were true diversity and Gini coefficients computed with the tcR R package. The overlap coefficient, calculated on TCRB nucleotide sequences, was used to measure repertoire sharing. As a proxy for the pre-selection repertoire, out-of-frame TCRB sequences from naive cells were analyzed. This immuneACCESS table, as held by TCRdb, lists in-frame sequences with V and J called but not all clones. Of the missing ones, under half trace to an unresolved V gene in checked studies; the others have no known cause. V, J and clone size are those of that table, while D and trimming were read from the DNA. This sample comprises 200,000 to 250,000 clones, over 7.5% of them detected only once. The ten biggest clones cover about 0.037% of the sample.

Each donor gave one peripheral blood draw, around 0.12 L on average, collected into heparinised tubes. A BD FACSAria II and a panel including CD45RO, CCR7, CD25, CD127, CD95 and CD27 were used to sort naive, central memory, regulatory and stem cell-like memory CD4+ T cells. A purity above 95% was achieved for all sorted populations. PBMCs were isolated right away by Lymphoprep density gradient centrifugation and were stained directly, without culture. To minimize batch effects, samples were stained and sorted in pairs, one healthy donor with one patient per experiment. There are a few counts of this clone. Its antigen is not yet known. Per-nucleotide qualities are absent, and no much larger clonotype sits a single base away. The material sequenced was naive CD4+ T cells from blood. The cell subset or site label, as the study defines it: true naive CD4+ T cells. The receptor comes from a woman aged 18-29 years in good health.

The DNA sequence is TGTGCCAGTAGCTCACGGCTTCTTGCGGGTAACTATGGCTACACCTTC. It encodes CASSSRLLAGNYGYTF. Recombination linked TRBV19 to TRBJ1-2; confidence is insufficient to name the D gene. The CDR3 holds 16 amino acids from the cysteine to the phenylalanine. The sequence is cut down to CDR3 DNA, 48 bases in frame from base 1. CDR1 LNHDA and CDR2 SQIVND were looked up in the germline V gene (reference sequence). Relative to germline, V is 6 bases shorter and J is 1 base shorter, with 18 bases between their ends.